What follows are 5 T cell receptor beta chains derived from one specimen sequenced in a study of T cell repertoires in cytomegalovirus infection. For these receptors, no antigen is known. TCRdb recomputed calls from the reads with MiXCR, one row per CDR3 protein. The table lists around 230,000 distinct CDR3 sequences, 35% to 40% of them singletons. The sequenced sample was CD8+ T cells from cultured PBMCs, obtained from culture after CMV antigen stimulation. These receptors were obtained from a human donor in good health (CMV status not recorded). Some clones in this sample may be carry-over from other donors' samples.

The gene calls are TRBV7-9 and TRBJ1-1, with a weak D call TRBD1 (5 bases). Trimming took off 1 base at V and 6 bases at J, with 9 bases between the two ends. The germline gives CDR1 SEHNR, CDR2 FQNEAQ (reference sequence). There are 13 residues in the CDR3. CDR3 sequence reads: CASSLGWGAEAFF. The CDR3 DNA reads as TGTGCCAGCAGCTTAGGTTGGGGGGCTGAAGCTTTCTTT.

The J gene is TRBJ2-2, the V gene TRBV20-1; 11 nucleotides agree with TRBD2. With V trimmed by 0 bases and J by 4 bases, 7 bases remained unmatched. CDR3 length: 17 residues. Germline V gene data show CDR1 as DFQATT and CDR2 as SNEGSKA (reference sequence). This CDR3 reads CSARDRDSGRVTGELFF. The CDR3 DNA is TGCAGTGCTAGAGATCGGGATAGCGGGAGGGTCACCGGGGAGCTGTTTTTT.

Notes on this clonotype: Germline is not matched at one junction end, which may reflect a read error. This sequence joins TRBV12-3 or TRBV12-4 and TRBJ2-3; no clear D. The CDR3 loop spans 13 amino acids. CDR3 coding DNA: TGTGCCAGCAGTTGGATTATCACAGATACGCTGTATTTT. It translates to CASSWIITDTLYF.

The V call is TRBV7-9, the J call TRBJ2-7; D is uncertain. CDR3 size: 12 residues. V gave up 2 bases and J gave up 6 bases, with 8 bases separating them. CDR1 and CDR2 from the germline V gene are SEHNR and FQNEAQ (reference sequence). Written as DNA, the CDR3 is TGTGCCAGCAGCTTAAAGGGCTCCGAGCAGTACTTC. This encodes CASSLKGSEQYF.

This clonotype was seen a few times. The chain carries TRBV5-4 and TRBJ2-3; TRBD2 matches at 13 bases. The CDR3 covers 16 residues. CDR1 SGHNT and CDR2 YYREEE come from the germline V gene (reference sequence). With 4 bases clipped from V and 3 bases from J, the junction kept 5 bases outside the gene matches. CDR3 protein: CASSPGLAGATDTQYF. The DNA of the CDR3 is TGTGCCAGCAGCCCCGGACTAGCGGGAGCAACAGATACGCAGTATTTT.